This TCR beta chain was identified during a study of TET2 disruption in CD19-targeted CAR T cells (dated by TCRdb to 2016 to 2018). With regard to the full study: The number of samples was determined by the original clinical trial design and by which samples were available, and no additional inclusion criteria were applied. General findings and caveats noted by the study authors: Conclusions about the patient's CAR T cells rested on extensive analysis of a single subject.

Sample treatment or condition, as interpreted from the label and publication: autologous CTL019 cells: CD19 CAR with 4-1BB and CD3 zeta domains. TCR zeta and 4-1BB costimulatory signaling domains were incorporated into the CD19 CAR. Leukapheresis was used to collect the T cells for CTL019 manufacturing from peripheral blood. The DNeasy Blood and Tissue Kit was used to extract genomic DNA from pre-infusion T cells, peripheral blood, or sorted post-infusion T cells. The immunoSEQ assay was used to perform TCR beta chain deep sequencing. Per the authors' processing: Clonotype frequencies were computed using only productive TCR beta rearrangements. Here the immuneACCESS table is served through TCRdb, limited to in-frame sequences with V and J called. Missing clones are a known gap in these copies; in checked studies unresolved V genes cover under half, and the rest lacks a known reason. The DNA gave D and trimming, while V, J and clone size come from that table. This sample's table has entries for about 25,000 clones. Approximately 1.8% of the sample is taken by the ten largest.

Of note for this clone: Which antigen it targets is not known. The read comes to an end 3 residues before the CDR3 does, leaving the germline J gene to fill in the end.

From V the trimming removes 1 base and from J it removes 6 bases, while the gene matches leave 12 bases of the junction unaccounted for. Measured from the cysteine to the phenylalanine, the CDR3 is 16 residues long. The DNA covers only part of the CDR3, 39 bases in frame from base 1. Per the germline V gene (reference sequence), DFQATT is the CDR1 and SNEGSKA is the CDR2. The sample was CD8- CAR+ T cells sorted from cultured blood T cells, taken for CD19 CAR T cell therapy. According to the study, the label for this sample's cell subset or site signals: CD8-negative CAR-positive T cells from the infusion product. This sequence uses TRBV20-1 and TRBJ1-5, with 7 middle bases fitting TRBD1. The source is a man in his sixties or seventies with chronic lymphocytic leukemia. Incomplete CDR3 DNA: TGCAGTGCTAGAGTCAACGACAGGGAGGTAGGTCAGCCC. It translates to CSARVNDREVGQP. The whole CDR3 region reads CSARVNDREVGQPQHF.